The 10 T cell receptor beta chains presented below share a single source sample, sequenced in a study of T cells after yellow fever vaccination. TCRdb ran MiXCR on the 5' RACE reads and lists one entry per CDR3 protein. The sample has more than 300,000 distinct CDR3 sequences; around 6.8% are singletons. Material: PBMCs, obtained 35 to 50 days after the first yellow fever vaccination. All receptors derive from a man aged 18 to 29 who received the YFV17D yellow fever vaccine.

This clonotype came up a few times. The chain employs TRBV20-1 and TRBJ2-5; weak D call: TRBD2 (6 bases). CDR1 is DFQATT, CDR2 SNEGSKA, per germline (reference sequence). The CDR3 runs 15 residues. Trimming stripped 3 bases from V and 5 bases from J, with 19 bases between. The chain's CDR3 is CSASPLGSTWETQYF. As DNA, the CDR3 is TGCAGTGCTAGCCCCCTCGGGAGCACTTGGGAGACCCAGTACTTC.

This clonotype turned up a few times. The chain employs TRBV6-5 and TRBJ1-6; TRBD1 matches at 11 bases. The CDR3 loop spans 16 amino acids. Germline assignment: CDR1 MNHEY and CDR2 SVGAGI. With 6 bases clipped from V and 6 bases from J, the junction kept 7 bases outside the gene matches. DNA for the CDR3: TGTGCCAGCAGAGCCTTCGGGACAGGGGGTAATTCACCCCTCCACTTT. It specifies CASRAFGTGGNSPLHF.

This clonotype was found many times. The gene calls are TRBV4-1 and TRBJ2-1, with D uncertain. The CDR3 extends over 17 amino acids. V was cut by 0 bases and J by 0 bases, with 12 bases left in between. Germline loops: CDR1 MGHRA, CDR2 YSYEKL. CDR3 in amino acids: CASSQEVRPSSYNEQFF. The CDR3 nucleotides read TGCGCCAGCAGCCAAGAGGTCCGGCCTAGCTCCTACAATGAGCAGTTCTTC.

The rearrangement uses TRBV7-9 and TRBJ1-1, with TRBD1 matching over 7 bases. The J segment lost 5 bases and the V segment lost 2 bases, leaving 8 bases of the junction unmatched. In germline, CDR1 is SEHNR, CDR2 FQNEAQ (reference sequence). The CDR3 runs to 15 residues. The CDR3 nucleotides read TGTGCCAGCAGCTTACCACAGGGGCGGGGAACTGAAGCTTTCTTT. Translating it yields CASSLPQGRGTEAFF.

The genes are TRBV7-9 and TRBJ2-1; TRBD2 aligns across 13 bases. The CDR3 totals 17 residues. The germline gives CDR1 SEHNR, CDR2 FQNEAQ (reference sequence). The ends lost 3 bases at V and 1 base at J; junction bases unmatched: 3. The CDR3, as DNA: TGTGCCAGCAGCTTGGGACTAGCGGGGAAATCCTACAATGAGCAGTTCTTC. Translating it yields CASSLGLAGKSYNEQFF.

This clonotype was counted at least ten times. The V gene is TRBV28, the J gene TRBJ2-1, with 8 nucleotides matching TRBD1. The CDR3 extends over 13 amino acids. Germline lookup yields CDR1 MDHEN and CDR2 SYDVKM. Trimming at V came to 10 bases and at J to 7 bases, leaving 9 bases not matched to a gene. The CDR3 protein is CAILGQGGNEQFF. The CDR3 region has the DNA TGTGCCATCCTTGGACAGGGTGGAAATGAGCAGTTCTTC.

This clonotype was seen a handful of times. This rearrangement joins TRBV12-3 or TRBV12-4 to TRBJ2-2; D unresolved. Trimming stripped 3 bases from V and 1 base from J, with 6 bases between. There are 14 residues in the CDR3. DNA of the CDR3: TGTGCCAGCAGTTTTCTAAAGAACACCGGGGAGCTGTTTTTT. Translated: CASSFLKNTGELFF.

This clonotype occurred many times. The chain links TRBV12-3 or TRBV12-4 to TRBJ2-5, with 9 bases matching TRBD2. The CDR3 runs 15 residues. V shed 6 bases, J shed 2 bases, and the junction held 7 bases outside the gene matches. The CDR3 sequence is CASSGSGGVQETQYF. The DNA of the CDR3 is TGTGCCAGCAGCGGTAGCGGGGGCGTACAAGAGACCCAGTACTTC.

This clonotype has at least ten counts. J is TRBJ1-1 and V is TRBV9, with D unresolved. The germline V and J ends were trimmed by 0 bases and 3 bases, with 12 bases remaining between them. Germline loops: CDR1 SGDLS, CDR2 YYNGEE. This CDR3 has 15 amino acids. CDR3 protein: CASSVGVVSDTEAFF. As DNA, the CDR3 is TGTGCCAGCAGCGTAGGGGTAGTGAGCGACACTGAAGCTTTCTTT.

The gene calls are TRBV5-6 and TRBJ2-2; the D is unclear. Germline CDR1 and CDR2: SGHDT and YYEEEE. The germline V and J ends were trimmed by 4 bases and 7 bases, with 11 bases remaining between them. This CDR3 spans 13 amino acids. The CDR3, as DNA: TGTGCCAGCAGCCACCCCGGAAGCGGGGAGCTGTTTTTT. Its protein product is CASSHPGSGELFF.